This T cell receptor (beta chain) was identified during a study of OX40 agonist ivuxolimab in advanced cancers. The overall study: Of mixed ages from about 20 to 80 and averaging about 56 years, the group was about 80% male. Prior anti-PD-1, anti-PD-L1 or anti-CTLA-4 therapy did not bar entry, and 30% to 40% had some.

The CDR3 is 15 residues long. V was pared by 5 bases and J by 0 bases, with 7 bases of the junction left unmatched. Germline assignment: CDR1 LNHDA and CDR2 SQIVND (reference sequence). Autoimmune disease history or systemic immunosuppression barred patients. Method: immunoSEQ multiplex PCR; TCRdb's copy keeps in-frame clones and lacks some. The sample holds approximately 90,000 clones, 70% to 90% seen once. The sample consisted of CD4+ or CD8+ T cells sorted from blood, taken in a trial of the OX40 agonist ivuxolimab. This chain joins TRBV19 and TRBJ2-7; 7 positions match TRBD2. The receptor was derived from an adult with an advanced solid tumor such as melanoma, head and neck, liver or kidney cancer. Here the CDR3 DNA reads TGTGCCAGTAGTCCACGAGAGCGGGGCTCCTACGAGCAGTACTTC. This encodes CASSPRERGSYEQYF.